This TCR beta chain was documented in a study of blood T cells in healthy people across ages. Sample-barcoded 5' priming and a J-beta primer mix drove a second PCR of about 6 to 12 cycles. Each of the cDNA molecules was tagged by a template-switch adaptor with 12 random nucleotides. TCRdb passed the 5' RACE reads through MiXCR, listing each CDR3 protein once. Of about 1.6 million distinct CDR3 sequences in the sample, roughly 32% were seen once. Study-wide results and limits: In older individuals, TCR beta diversity per million T cells was lower, falling roughly linearly with age. Strongly correlated with naive T cell percentage was TCR beta diversity. Nothing was known about donor CMV status, and this possibly confounded expanded clonotype changes.

This clonotype has just a few counts. Its cognate antigen is unknown. Germline CDR1 is DFQATT and CDR2 is SNEGSKA (reference sequence). V shed 6 bases and J 5 bases; nucleotides not matched to a gene: 13. The length of the CDR3 is 15 residues. The origin of this receptor is a woman aged 25-40 years in good health. The chain is built from TRBV20-1 and TRBJ2-5; 9 bases fit TRBD2. The sample consisted of blood. CDR3 amino acids: CSARSPAGGLETQYF. The CDR3 DNA is TGCAGTGCCCGATCCCCAGCGGGGGGCCTGGAGACCCAGTACTTC.